Following are 29 T cell receptor beta chains from one sample sequenced in a study of radiotherapy plus CTLA-4 blockade in lung cancer. Sequencing was performed with immunoSEQ multiplex PCR; in TCRdb, only in-frame clones are kept and a portion is missing. The sample consists of approximately 98,000 clones, approximately 78% of them appearing once. The sample was peripheral blood, taken from a patient treated with radiotherapy plus ipilimumab. Every receptor here comes from a human donor with non-small cell lung cancer who had a partial response to radiotherapy plus ipilimumab.

The chain couples TRBV7-2 to TRBJ1-1; 8 bases line up with TRBD1. The CDR3 runs 14 residues. J gave up 2 bases and V 4 bases, and 3 bases lay outside the gene matches. The V gene's germline CDR1 is SGHTA and CDR2 FQGNSA. CDR3 protein: CASSWGQANTEAFF. Written as DNA, the CDR3 is TGTGCCAGCAGCTGGGGACAGGCAAACACTGAAGCTTTCTTT.

This sequence joins TRBV28 and TRBJ1-1; D not certain. The ends were cut back, 4 bases at V and 1 base at J, with 13 bases in the middle. CDR1 is MDHEN, CDR2 SYDVKM, per germline. The CDR3 is 15 amino acids. The CDR3, as DNA: TGTGCCAGCAGTTCACGACTAGGGCGGAACACTGAAGCTTTCTTT. It specifies CASSSRLGRNTEAFF.

This clone was seen a handful of times. The chain uses TRBV7-9 and TRBJ2-2; D uncertain. Trimming left V 5 bases short and J 2 bases short, with 6 bases between. CDR3 length equals 13 residues. Germline-derived CDR1 and CDR2 are SEHNR and FQNEAQ (reference sequence). The CDR3 here is CASSRLNTGELFF. CDR3 DNA: TGTGCCAGCAGCCGTCTTAACACCGGGGAGCTGTTTTTT.

The V and J genes are TRBV5-3 and TRBJ2-1, with 8 bases identical to TRBD2. TRBV5-3 is annotated as an ORF whose role is uncertain. Trimming at V came to 6 bases and at J to 0 bases, leaving 8 bases not matched to a gene. The CDR3 has 16 amino acids. The CDR3 DNA sequence: TGTGCCAGAACCAACGGGGGGGTCAGCTCCTACAATGAGCAGTTCTTC. As protein: CARTNGGVSSYNEQFF.

The chain couples TRBV18 to TRBJ2-7; TRBD1 might be the D (5 bases). This CDR3 is built from 14 residues. V was trimmed by 2 bases and J by 3 bases, leaving 11 bases between them. Germline-derived CDR1 and CDR2 are KGHSH and LQKENI. CDR3 residues: CASSPGAVGYEQYF. The CDR3 nucleotides are TGTGCCAGCTCACCAGGGGCGGTTGGCTACGAGCAGTACTTC. The full variable domain, with the rest looked up from reference TRBV18 and TRBJ2-7, is NAGVMQNPRHLVRRRGQEARLRCSPMKGHSHVYWYRQLPEEGLKFMVYLQKENIIDESGMPKERFSAEFPKEGPSILRIQQVVRGDSAAYFCASSPGAVGYEQYFGPGTRLTVT.

J is TRBJ2-5 and V is TRBV6-5; D is unclear. The CDR3 loop spans 14 amino acids. Germline loops: CDR1 MNHEY, CDR2 SVGAGI. The V gene lost 0 bases and the J gene lost 5 bases, with 10 bases spanning the gap. This CDR3 is CASSYSGGGETQYF. DNA of the CDR3: TGTGCCAGCAGTTACTCTGGCGGTGGGGAGACCCAGTACTTC.

The chain combines TRBV28 with TRBJ2-6, with a tentative D call TRBD1 (6 bases). The CDR3 runs to 14 residues. Trimming took off 5 bases at V and 4 bases at J, with 9 bases between the two ends. Germline lookup yields CDR1 MDHEN and CDR2 SYDVKM. This CDR3 reads CASSTGTGANVLTF. The CDR3, as DNA: TGTGCCAGCAGTACAGGGACGGGGGCCAACGTCCTGACTTTC.

The sample holds one count of this clone. The rearrangement links TRBV28 to TRBJ1-5, with D perhaps matching TRBD1 (5 bases). CDR3 size: 17 residues. Germline CDR1 is MDHEN and CDR2 is SYDVKM. The V gene lost 3 bases and the J gene lost 0 bases, with 15 bases spanning the gap. The DNA of the CDR3 is TGTGCCAGCAGTTTTGGGGCAGGGTTACTTAGCAATCAGCCCCAGCATTTT. This sequence encodes CASSFGAGLLSNQPQHF. The full variable domain, rest sourced from reference TRBV28 and TRBJ1-5, is DVKVTQSSRYLVKRTGEKVFLECVQDMDHENMFWYRQDPGLGLRLIYFSYDVKMKEKGDIPEGYSVSREKKERFSLILESASTNQTSMYLCASSFGAGLLSNQPQHFGDGTRLSIL.

This chain uses TRBV9 with TRBJ2-7; possible D gene TRBD2, 6 bases. CDR1 SGDLS and CDR2 YYNGEE come from the germline V gene. V gave up 0 bases and J gave up 0 bases, with 10 bases separating them. The length of the CDR3 is 15 residues. CDR3: CASSVGGVPSYEQYF. DNA of the CDR3: TGTGCCAGCAGCGTAGGGGGGGTCCCCTCCTACGAGCAGTACTTC.

The chain recombines TRBV9 with TRBJ2-7, with 12 nucleotides matching TRBD2. The V segment lost 0 bases and the J segment 2 bases; nucleotides outside the gene matches: 0. CDR3 length: 15 amino acids. Germline CDR1 reads SGDLS; CDR2 reads YYNGEE. The CDR3: CASSVGLAGAYEQYF. In DNA form, the CDR3 reads TGTGCCAGCAGCGTAGGACTAGCGGGAGCCTACGAGCAGTACTTC.

The chain joins TRBV2 to TRBJ1-5, with 7 bases identical to TRBD1. The ends lost 3 bases at V and 4 bases at J; junction bases unmatched: 6. This CDR3 has 15 amino acids. Germline lookup yields CDR1 SNHLY and CDR2 FYNNEI. The DNA for the CDR3 is TGTGCCAGCAGTGATCGGACAGGAGAAAATCAGCCCCAGCATTTT. Protein sequence: CASSDRTGENQPQHF.

The genes are TRBV19 and TRBJ2-7; 7 nucleotides match TRBD1. CDR3 length: 15 amino acids. Trimming removed 7 bases from V and 5 bases from J; junction bases left unmatched: 14. Germline values: CDR1 LNHDA, CDR2 SQIVND (reference sequence). The CDR3 loop reads CASTNRGQNAHEQYF. CDR3 DNA: TGTGCCAGTACCAACCGGGGACAGAACGCCCACGAGCAGTACTTC. Variable domain in full (rest from reference TRBV19 and TRBJ2-7): DGGITQSPKYLFRKEGQNVTLSCEQNLNHDAMYWYRQDPGQGLRLIYYSQIVNDFQKGDIAEGYSVSREKKESFPLTVTSAQKNPTAFYLCASTNRGQNAHEQYFGPGTRLTVT.

A few counts support this clone. This chain links TRBV6-5 with TRBJ2-7, with 7 bases identical to TRBD1. The CDR3 loop spans 12 amino acids. Germline CDR1 reads MNHEY; CDR2 reads SVGAGI. V lost 5 bases and J lost 6; bases outside the gene matches: 4. DNA of the CDR3: TGTGCCAGCAGTCAACAGGGGACCGAGCAGTACTTC. It encodes CASSQQGTEQYF.

The chain joins TRBV5-1 to TRBJ2-7; 8 bases align to TRBD1. V lost 4 bases and J lost 6; bases outside the gene matches: 12. Germline values: CDR1 SGHRS, CDR2 YFSETQ. The CDR3 covers 15 residues. The CDR3 region is CASSLDRGEFGEQYF. DNA for the CDR3: TGCGCCAGCAGCCTTGACAGGGGCGAGTTCGGCGAGCAGTACTTC.

The J gene is TRBJ1-1, the V gene TRBV19; TRBD1 matches at 8 bases. The CDR3 covers 14 residues. With V trimmed by 5 bases and J by 5 bases, 7 bases remained unmatched. Germline values: CDR1 LNHDA, CDR2 SQIVND (reference sequence). CDR3 in DNA: TGTGCCAGTAGTGTTACAGGGGGGAGAACTGAAGCTTTCTTT. This gives the protein CASSVTGGRTEAFF.

V usage is TRBV27 and J usage is TRBJ1-5, with D uncertain. The CDR3 is 14 amino acids. Germline CDR1 and CDR2: MNHEY and SMNVEV (reference sequence). The ends were cut back, 5 bases at V and 0 bases at J, with 8 bases in the middle. The CDR3: CASSLVYSNQPQHF. The CDR3 region has the DNA TGTGCCAGCAGTCTCGTATATAGCAATCAGCCCCAGCATTTT.

V usage is TRBV19 and J usage is TRBJ1-2, with D perhaps TRBD1 (5 bases). This CDR3 contains 15 residues. Trimming removed 5 bases from V and 8 bases from J, with 21 bases in between. Germline V gene sequence: CDR1 LNHDA, CDR2 SQIVND (reference sequence). CDR3 in amino acids: CASSPRPDGGLGYTF. For the CDR3, the DNA is TGTGCCAGTAGTCCCCGCCCGGACGGGGGTTTAGGCTACACCTTC.

This chain links TRBV6-5 with TRBJ2-6; TRBD1 is a possible D gene (6 bases). Germline V gene sequence: CDR1 MNHEY, CDR2 SVGAGI. Trimming cost V 5 bases and J 8 bases, with 16 bases left between them. This CDR3 spans 15 amino acids. CDR3 residues: CASSVQGWRTNVLTF. CDR3 DNA sequence: TGTGCCAGCAGTGTACAGGGATGGAGGACCAACGTCCTGACTTTC.

The chain links TRBV28 to TRBJ1-5, with D possibly being TRBD1 (6 bases). The CDR3 runs to 13 residues. Germline loops: CDR1 MDHEN, CDR2 SYDVKM. Trimming left V 8 bases short and J 7 bases short, with 15 bases between. The DNA of the CDR3 is TGTGCCAGCCGGGGGGGGCTGCGGCAGCCCCAGCATTTT. This codes for CASRGGLRQPQHF.

J is TRBJ1-5 and V is TRBV30; TRBD1 might be the D (6 bases). Germline V gives CDR1 GTSNPN, CDR2 SVGIG (reference sequence). There are 15 residues in the CDR3. Trimming pared 0 bases from V and 3 bases from J, leaving 12 bases between. The CDR3 DNA reads as TGTGCCTGGAGTGTACCGGGACACTTCAATCAGCCCCAGCATTTT. This sequence encodes CAWSVPGHFNQPQHF.

The gene calls are TRBV28 and TRBJ1-1, with a weak D call TRBD1 (5 bases). Per germline, CDR1 MDHEN and CDR2 SYDVKM. V lost 5 bases, J lost 5 bases, and 15 bases lay in between. This CDR3 contains 14 residues. This CDR3 is CASSRPRGGTEAFF. CDR3 sequence (DNA): TGTGCCAGCAGTCGACCTAGGGGAGGGACTGAAGCTTTCTTT.

As regards this clone: The same CDR3 can be traced to other DNA sequences in this sample. This chain links TRBV18 with TRBJ1-5; the match to TRBD1 covers 7 bases. Trimming took 3 bases from V and 4 from J; bases not matched to a gene: 3. This CDR3 spans 14 amino acids. The germline CDR1 and CDR2 sequences are KGHSH and LQKENI. The CDR3 nucleotides are TGTGCCAGCTCACCGACAGGGCAGAATCAGCCCCAGCATTTT. Its translation: CASSPTGQNQPQHF. Based on the CDR3 plus reference TRBV18 and TRBJ1-5, the full variable domain is NAGVMQNPRHLVRRRGQEARLRCSPMKGHSHVYWYRQLPEEGLKFMVYLQKENIIDESGMPKERFSAEFPKEGPSILRIQQVVRGDSAAYFCASSPTGQNQPQHFGDGTRLSIL.

The gene calls are TRBV7-9 and TRBJ2-2; 7 positions agree with TRBD1. V shed 8 bases, J shed 0 bases, and the junction held 3 bases outside the gene matches. Germline values: CDR1 SEHNR, CDR2 FQNEAQ (reference sequence). The CDR3 is 14 amino acids. DNA for the CDR3: TGTGCCAGCTCGGGACAGTCGAACACCGGGGAGCTGTTTTTT. Residues: CASSGQSNTGELFF.

The table lists this clone with a count of one. V is TRBV18 and J is TRBJ2-2; weak D call: TRBD1 (6 bases). CDR1 and CDR2 (germline): KGHSH, LQKENI. CDR3 size: 18 residues. V lost 4 bases and J lost 4, with 22 bases in between. Here the CDR3 reads CASSRYASGEGSTGELFF. The CDR3 bases are TGTGCCAGCTCACGTTACGCATCAGGGGAAGGTTCCACCGGGGAGCTGTTTTTT.

J is TRBJ1-5 and V is TRBV28; perhaps TRBD1 as D (6 bases). CDR3 length: 16 amino acids. The germline V and J ends were trimmed by 2 bases and 0 bases, with 11 bases remaining between them. Germline V gene sequence: CDR1 MDHEN, CDR2 SYDVKM. CDR3 in DNA: TGTGCCAGCAGTTTAAGGACAGTGAATAGCAATCAGCCCCAGCATTTT. This gives the protein CASSLRTVNSNQPQHF.

CDR3 sequence reads: CASSDRDRVGGPQHF. The CDR3 DNA is TGTGCCAGCAGTGACCGGGACAGGGTTGGAGGGCCCCAGCATTTT. The chain links TRBV6-6 to TRBJ1-5, with 9 bases that match TRBD1. CDR1 is MNHNY and CDR2 is SVGAGI in the germline V gene (reference sequence). Trimming removed 5 bases from V and 9 bases from J; junction bases left unmatched: 11. This CDR3 region has 15 residues.

This clone was found a few times. The chain employs TRBV5-5 and TRBJ2-1; 8 bases align to TRBD2. Trimming at V came to 1 base and at J to 10 bases, leaving 7 bases not matched to a gene. CDR1 is SGHKS, CDR2 YYEKEE, per germline (reference sequence). The CDR3 contains 14 residues. This CDR3 reads CASSLLGRAEEQFF. The CDR3 DNA follows: TGTGCCAGCAGCTTGCTCGGGAGGGCCGAAGAGCAGTTCTTC. Drawing the rest from reference TRBV5-5 and TRBJ2-1, the complete variable domain is DAGVTQSPTHLIKTRGQQVTLRCSPISGHKSVSWYQQVLGQGPQFIFQYYEKEERGRGNFPDRFSARQFPNYSSELNVNALLLGDSALYLCASSLLGRAEEQFFGPGTRLTVL.

This chain uses TRBV5-1 with TRBJ2-1, with 12 bases lining up with TRBD2. The CDR3 has 14 amino acids. In germline, CDR1 is SGHRS, CDR2 YFSETQ. Losses at the gene ends were 2 bases for V and 7 bases for J; bases not matched to a gene: 1. The CDR3 spells CASSFGLAGNEQFF. The CDR3 DNA reads as TGCGCCAGCAGCTTTGGACTAGCGGGGAATGAGCAGTTCTTC.

The chain uses TRBV18 and TRBJ1-2, with 9 bases matching TRBD1. Per germline, CDR1 KGHSH and CDR2 LQKENI. V gave up 3 bases and J gave up 2 bases; unmatched junction bases: 4. The CDR3 is made up of 15 amino acids. Here the CDR3 DNA reads TGTGCCAGCTCACCGCTCGGGACAGGGAACTATGGCTACACCTTC. Translated, it gives CASSPLGTGNYGYTF.